Following are 24 T cell receptor beta chains from one sample sequenced in a study of circulating and synovial CD4+ cells in juvenile arthritis. Generated by immunoSEQ multiplex PCR, the TCRdb table keeps only in-frame clones and is missing some. The top ten clones hold 2.5% to 3% of a sample with tens of thousands of clones, over 85% of them seen once. Specimen: CD4+ T cells from blood. These receptors all stem from a human donor with juvenile idiopathic arthritis.

The chain carries TRBV29-1 and TRBJ2-7, with 8 bases that match TRBD1. CDR3 size: 13 residues. With 3 bases clipped from V and 5 bases from J, the junction kept 6 bases outside the gene matches. The germline V gene has CDR1 SQVTM and CDR2 ANQGSEA. The DNA for the CDR3 is TGCAGCGTTGAGGGCAGGGGGCTCAACGAGCAGTACTTC. Its protein product is CSVEGRGLNEQYF.

V usage is TRBV11-2 and J usage is TRBJ2-7; 9 bases align to TRBD1. J gave up 2 bases and V 6 bases, and 5 bases lay outside the gene matches. The V gene's germline CDR1 is SGHAT and CDR2 FQNNGV. The length of the CDR3 is 14 residues. CDR3 protein: CASRPTGGTYEQYF. The CDR3 DNA reads TGTGCCAGCAGGCCGACAGGGGGGACCTACGAGCAGTACTTC.

V is TRBV19 and J is TRBJ2-1; 12 nucleotides agree with TRBD2. Trimming cost V 2 bases and J 12 bases; bases outside gene matches: 14. Germline assignment: CDR1 LNHDA and CDR2 SQIVND (reference sequence). The length of the CDR3 is 17 residues. The DNA of the CDR3 is TGTGCCAGTAGTATAAGGGCTAGCGGGAGGGGGGGGAGTGGGCAGTTCTTC. The encoded protein is CASSIRASGRGGSGQFF.

This clone was seen more than once but under ten times. The chain recombines TRBV7-9 with TRBJ1-1, with TRBD1 matching over 9 bases. This CDR3 contains 13 residues. Germline V gives CDR1 SEHNR, CDR2 FQNEAQ (reference sequence). Trimming at V came to 6 bases and at J to 4 bases, leaving 3 bases not matched to a gene. This chain's CDR3 is CASSLDRGTEAFF. The CDR3, as DNA: TGTGCCAGCAGTCTGGACAGGGGCACTGAAGCTTTCTTT.

This rearrangement joins TRBV4-1 to TRBJ2-1, with D possibly matching TRBD1 (7 bases). Trimming cost V 7 bases and J 3 bases, with 16 bases left between them. The CDR3 is 15 residues long. The germline CDR1 and CDR2 sequences are MGHRA and YSYEKL. This CDR3 is CASTRGTDNYNEQFF. The CDR3 nucleotides read TGCGCCAGCACGCGCGGGACAGATAACTACAATGAGCAGTTCTTC.

With respect to this clone: At one end, the junction sequence differs from germline, possibly due to a read error. The J gene is TRBJ1-1, the V gene TRBV27, with 10 bases that match TRBD1. The CDR3 is 13 residues long. CDR1 MNHEY and CDR2 SMNVEV come from the germline V gene (reference sequence). This CDR3 reads CASRTPGQGPTIF. DNA for the CDR3: TGTGCCAGCAGAACCCCGGGACAGGGGCCAACTATCTTT.

A single count supports this clone. The V call is TRBV27, the J call TRBJ1-2; 8 nucleotides line up with TRBD1. V dropped 3 bases and J dropped 2; count of bases not matched to a gene: 11. CDR3 length: 17 amino acids. Germline-derived CDR1 and CDR2 are MNHEY and SMNVEV (reference sequence). The CDR3 bases are TGTGCCAGCAGTTTCCTCTCTCCAGGACAGGGAAACTATGGCTACACCTTC. Protein: CASSFLSPGQGNYGYTF.

J is TRBJ2-5 and V is TRBV5-1, with 14 bases fitting TRBD2. V lost 4 bases, J lost 5 bases, and 4 bases stayed unmatched. This CDR3 is 15 amino acids long. Germline CDR1 SGHRS, CDR2 YFSETQ. The CDR3 region is CASSLGTSGSETQYF. The CDR3 nucleotides read TGCGCCAGCAGCCTCGGGACTAGCGGGAGTGAGACCCAGTACTTC.

This sequence joins TRBV19 and TRBJ2-7; TRBD2 agrees at 8 bases. The V gene's germline CDR1 is LNHDA and CDR2 SQIVND (reference sequence). The length of the CDR3 is 15 residues. The J segment lost 3 bases and the V segment lost 4 bases, leaving 8 bases of the junction unmatched. The CDR3 DNA follows: TGTGCCAGTAGTAGAACGGGGGGGCACGTCTACGAGCAGTACTTC. Translated: CASSRTGGHVYEQYF.

The chain links TRBV28 to TRBJ2-2; 7 bases map to TRBD1. Germline CDR1 MDHEN, CDR2 SYDVKM. J gave up 3 bases and V 9 bases, and 16 bases lay outside the gene matches. The CDR3 is made up of 17 amino acids. CDR3 protein: CARLFRRTGVDTGELFF. In nucleotides, the CDR3 is TGTGCCAGGCTTTTTAGGAGGACAGGAGTAGACACCGGGGAGCTGTTTTTT.

V gene TRBV10-3 combines with J gene TRBJ1-1, with unresolved D. In germline, CDR1 is ENHRY, CDR2 SYGVKD. V dropped 5 bases and J dropped 0 bases, with 10 bases sitting between them. The CDR3 extends over 14 amino acids. The CDR3 spells CAISRGSLNTEAFF. As DNA, the CDR3 is TGTGCCATCAGTCGAGGCAGCCTGAACACTGAAGCTTTCTTT.

This chain connects TRBV28 to TRBJ1-2; maybe TRBD1 (5 bases). CDR3 length: 17 amino acids. Looked up from germline, CDR1 is MDHEN and CDR2 is SYDVKM. The V gene lost 3 bases and the J gene lost 1 base, with 18 bases spanning the gap. The CDR3 spells CASSLPGGLTDNYGYTF. The CDR3 nucleotides read TGTGCCAGCAGTTTGCCCGGGGGTCTGACAGATAACTATGGCTACACCTTC.

The chain uses TRBV30 and TRBJ1-1, with D possibly matching TRBD1 (6 bases). V was trimmed by 2 bases and J by 10 bases, leaving 14 bases between them. The germline V gene has CDR1 GTSNPN and CDR2 SVGIG (reference sequence). The CDR3 length is 12 residues. The CDR3 spells CAWSRTGISAFF. The CDR3 DNA sequence: TGTGCCTGGAGTAGAACAGGGATCTCAGCTTTCTTT. The whole variable domain, remainder taken from reference TRBV30 and TRBJ1-1, is SQTIHQWPATLVQPVGSPLSLECTVEGTSNPNLYWYRQAAGRGLQLLFYSVGIGQISSEVPQNLSASRPQDRQFILSSKKLLLSDSGFYLCAWSRTGISAFFGQGTRLTVV.

The J gene is TRBJ2-2, the V gene TRBV18; 9 positions match TRBD2. The V gene end was trimmed by 2 bases and the J gene end by 3 bases; junction bases not matched to a gene: 1. The CDR3 sequence is 15 residues long. Germline V gene lookup returns CDR1 KGHSH and CDR2 LQKENI. CDR3 in DNA: TGTGCCAGCTCACCAAGCGGGAGGTACACCGGGGAGCTGTTTTTT. Translation gives CASSPSGRYTGELFF.

This chain links TRBV18 with TRBJ1-3; tentative D call: TRBD1 (5 bases). Germline CDR1 and CDR2: KGHSH and LQKENI. Trimming took 2 bases from V and 6 from J, leaving 14 bases between them. The CDR3 spans 15 residues. The CDR3 loop is CASSPETATLNTIYF. The CDR3 region has the DNA TGTGCCAGCTCACCAGAGACAGCTACCTTAAACACCATATATTTT.

This CDR3 is CASRSGGGNTGELFF. CDR3 nucleotides: TGTGCCAGCAGAAGCGGGGGAGGGAACACCGGGGAGCTGTTTTTT. This chain joins TRBV6-5 and TRBJ2-2; 8 nucleotides align to TRBD2. Looked up from germline, CDR1 is MNHEY and CDR2 is SVGAGI. V was clipped by 6 bases and J by 1 base; unmatched bases: 4. CDR3 length equals 15 residues.

This clone showed up just once. This chain connects TRBV28 to TRBJ2-2; 7 bases map to TRBD1. Trimming removed 5 bases from V and 4 bases from J; junction bases left unmatched: 7. Germline CDR1 is MDHEN and CDR2 is SYDVKM. CDR3 length: 15 residues. CDR3 sequence (DNA): TGTGCCAGCAGTCCCGGACAGGCCCCCACCGGGGAGCTGTTTTTT. This translates into CASSPGQAPTGELFF.

The chain has TRBV27 and TRBJ2-7, with TRBD2 as a possible D gene (5 bases). In germline, CDR1 is MNHEY, CDR2 SMNVEV (reference sequence). V was pared by 2 bases and J by 2 bases, with 10 bases between. The CDR3 runs 14 residues. The CDR3 is CASSLVGDPYEQYF. CDR3 nucleotides: TGTGCCAGCAGTTTAGTGGGAGACCCCTACGAGCAGTACTTC.

J is TRBJ2-7 and V is TRBV10-2; TRBD1 matches at 8 bases. Germline CDR1 reads WSHSY; CDR2 reads SAAADI. Trimming at V came to 6 bases and at J to 8 bases, leaving 6 bases not matched to a gene. The CDR3 consists of 12 residues. This CDR3 is CASSVNRGKQYF. CDR3 bases: TGCGCCAGCAGCGTAAACAGGGGGAAGCAGTACTTC.

This chain joins TRBV7-3 and TRBJ1-1; 10 positions agree with TRBD1. V was pared by 4 bases and J by 3 bases, with 11 bases of the junction left unmatched. The germline V gene has CDR1 SGHTA and CDR2 FQGTGA. This CDR3 is built from 17 residues. This CDR3 is CASSSRPGTGEHTEAFF. Here the CDR3 DNA reads TGTGCCAGCAGCTCGCGTCCCGGGACAGGGGAGCACACTGAAGCTTTCTTT.

V gene TRBV5-4 combines with J gene TRBJ2-5; 7 positions agree with TRBD1. V was clipped by 4 bases and J by 4 bases; unmatched bases: 4. This CDR3 spans 13 amino acids. Germline values: CDR1 SGHNT, CDR2 YYREEE (reference sequence). The chain's CDR3 is CASSTNRGETQYF. The CDR3 nucleotides are TGTGCCAGCAGCACAAACAGGGGAGAGACCCAGTACTTC.

In this sample, this clone turned up once. This chain links TRBV5-5 with TRBJ2-7; maybe TRBD1 (6 bases). The germline gives CDR1 SGHKS, CDR2 YYEKEE (reference sequence). The V gene lost 4 bases and the J gene lost 2 bases, with 16 bases spanning the gap. This CDR3 is built from 15 residues. CDR3 sequence reads: CASSPSGRTAYEQYF. The CDR3 bases are TGTGCCAGCAGCCCCTCGGGGCGGACAGCCTACGAGCAGTACTTC.

The CDR3 loop is CATSSGGGNQPQHF. The DNA for the CDR3 is TGTGCCACCAGCAGCGGGGGAGGCAATCAGCCCCAGCATTTT. This chain links TRBV15 with TRBJ1-5; tentatively, D is TRBD1 (5 bases). The V and J ends lost 3 bases and 2 bases respectively, with 8 bases between them. The CDR3 sequence is 14 residues long. The germline V gene encodes CDR1 LNHNV and CDR2 YYDKDF (reference sequence).

The chain uses TRBV27 and TRBJ2-2; a weak D match, TRBD1 (6 bases). CDR1 is MNHEY, CDR2 SMNVEV, per germline (reference sequence). The CDR3 totals 12 residues. V shed 4 bases and J shed 6 bases, with 6 bases lying between them. The CDR3 reads CASSYRAGELFF. The CDR3 region has the DNA TGTGCCAGCAGTTACAGGGCCGGGGAGCTGTTTTTT.